This TCR beta chain was profiled in a study of cytomegalovirus exposure and HLA in healthy donors. Overall study findings and caveats: Cytomegalovirus association was assigned to around 150 TCR beta chains. Most TCRs appeared rarely, but some public TCRs recurred in many donors.

Here immunoSEQ multiplex PCR was the method, and the copy in TCRdb shows in-frame clones only, minus some. The sample consists of a few hundred thousand clones, 80% to 90% of them appearing once. CDR1 and CDR2 (germline): MNHNS, SASEGT. The ends lost 6 bases at V and 1 base at J; junction bases unmatched: 2. The CDR3 is 14 amino acids. Comments on this clone: Its antigen remains unknown.

Sequenced input: PBMCs. V usage is TRBV6-1 and J usage is TRBJ2-2; 7 bases agree with TRBD1. This receptor was taken from a woman younger than 30 in good health and CMV-seronegative. The CDR3: CASSRTGNTGELFF. DNA for the CDR3: TGTGCCAGCAGCAGGACAGGGAACACCGGGGAGCTGTTTTTT.